The 25 T cell receptor beta chains below all came from one sample that was sequenced in a study of blood T cells in healthy people across ages. The use of a sample-barcoded 5' primer and a J-beta primer mix characterized a second PCR of roughly 6 to 11 cycles. One entry per CDR3 protein results from TCRdb running MiXCR on the 5' RACE reads. The sample consists of 550,000 to 650,000 distinct CDR3 sequences, roughly a quarter of them appearing once. The data also belong to a second study, concerning T cells of mothers and their children.

Sequencing was carried out using blood. The receptor set was obtained from a boy between 2 and 10 years old in good health.

This clonotype was observed a handful of times. In DNA form, the CDR3 reads TGTGCCAGCAGTCCCCACAGGGAAGAGACCCAGTACTTC. Its protein product is CASSPHREETQYF. The J gene is TRBJ2-5, the V gene TRBV12-3 or TRBV12-4; TRBD1 is a possible D gene (6 bases). V lost 5 bases and J 3 bases, leaving 10 bases between the germline ends. This CDR3 is built from 13 residues.

This chain uses TRBV4-1 with TRBJ2-3; 7 positions match TRBD2. Germline CDR1 and CDR2: MGHRA and YSYEKL. Trimming removed 2 bases from V and 14 bases from J; junction bases left unmatched: 7. This CDR3 comprises 12 residues. The CDR3 loop reads CASSQSGVFLYF. The CDR3 DNA reads TGCGCCAGCAGCCAAAGCGGGGTGTTTCTGTATTTT.

The chain joins TRBV2 to TRBJ2-5; 12 bases are shared with TRBD2. Judging by the DNA end, TRBJ2-1 fits better; the J call may be wrong. The CDR3 runs 15 residues. Germline-derived CDR1 and CDR2 are SNHLY and FYNNEI. The CDR3 coding sequence is TGTGCCAGCAGGGCCGGACTAGCGGGACACAATGAGCAGTTCTTC. Protein product: CASRAGLAGHNEQFF.

The chain uses TRBV28 and TRBJ1-2; TRBD1 is a possible D gene (5 bases). The CDR3 is 16 residues long. The germline gives CDR1 MDHEN, CDR2 SYDVKM. Between the trimmed V and J ends, which lost 5 bases and 2 bases, there was a span of 18 bases. As DNA, the CDR3 is TGTGCCAGCAGTGCCGGGACCAACTTCGGGAACTATGGCTACACCTTC. It encodes CASSAGTNFGNYGYTF.

For this clonotype: The germline gene is not matched at one end of the junction; a read error may be the cause. The CDR3 DNA is TGCGCCAGCAGCACGGGACAGACAACTCTCAGGGTTTTC. It is translated as CASSTGQTTLRVF. The chain is built from TRBV5-1 and TRBJ2-7; TRBD1 agrees at 7 bases. CDR1 is SGHRS and CDR2 is YFSETQ in the germline V gene. The CDR3 extends over 13 amino acids.

A single count supports this clonotype. The chain uses TRBV5-5 and TRBJ2-4; the D is unclear. Trimming took 3 bases from V and 8 from J, leaving 9 bases between them. The length of the CDR3 is 12 residues. Germline lookup yields CDR1 SGHKS and CDR2 YYEKEE (reference sequence). The CDR3 loop reads CASSSVRDIQYF. CDR3 nucleotide sequence: TGTGCCAGCAGCTCGGTTCGGGACATTCAGTACTTC.

V and J are TRBV7-3 and TRBJ2-1; D not resolved. Germline loops: CDR1 SGHTA, CDR2 FQGTGA. The CDR3 spans 14 residues. V was trimmed by 4 bases and J by 8 bases, leaving 15 bases between them. The CDR3 region has the DNA TGTGCCAGCAGCTCGGCTAGTGGGGTGTATGAGCAGTTCTTC. Translation: CASSSASGVYEQFF.

This clonotype was recorded once. The chain uses TRBV10-3 and TRBJ2-3, with TRBD2 matching 11 bases. Germline V gene sequence: CDR1 ENHRY, CDR2 SYGVKD. V was clipped by 7 bases and J by 0 bases; unmatched bases: 3. The CDR3 spans 15 residues. The CDR3 spells CAIKGTSGSTDTQYF. The CDR3 DNA is TGTGCCATCAAGGGGACTAGCGGAAGCACAGATACGCAGTATTTT.

The sample holds a few counts of this clonotype. J is TRBJ1-5 and V is TRBV25-1; 7 nucleotides line up with TRBD1. CDR3 length: 14 amino acids. Germline V lookup: CDR1 MGHDK, CDR2 SYGVNS. V trimming: 4 bases; J trimming: 7 bases; junction bases outside the gene matches: 7. This CDR3 reads CASSGDREEQPQHF. Written as DNA, the CDR3 is TGTGCCAGCAGTGGCGACAGGGAAGAACAGCCCCAGCATTTT.

The chain employs TRBV28 and TRBJ2-3; the match to TRBD2 covers 11 bases. This CDR3 has 16 residues. CDR1 and CDR2 (germline): MDHEN, SYDVKM. V gave up 5 bases and J gave up 7 bases; unmatched junction bases: 11. The CDR3 DNA reads as TGTGCCAGCAGTAACCCCGGGACTAGCGGAGAGCATACGCAGTATTTT. Encoded protein: CASSNPGTSGEHTQYF.

This chain joins TRBV10-3 and TRBJ1-1; 7 nucleotides match TRBD1. Germline-derived CDR1 and CDR2 are ENHRY and SYGVKD. J was trimmed by 10 bases and V by 6 bases; bases with no gene match: 14. The CDR3 runs to 14 residues. This chain's CDR3 is CAIRAWDSPPVAFF. CDR3 coding DNA: TGTGCCATCAGGGCGTGGGACAGCCCTCCGGTAGCTTTCTTT.

This clonotype was counted only a few times. The V gene is TRBV12-3 or TRBV12-4, the J gene TRBJ1-2; D is unresolved. This CDR3 is 14 amino acids long. V lost 6 bases to trimming and J lost 0 bases, with 11 bases between them. CDR3 region: CASSERLANYGYTF. For the CDR3, the DNA is TGTGCCAGCAGCGAAAGACTAGCTAACTATGGCTACACCTTC.

The rearrangement uses TRBV5-6 and TRBJ2-7; 8 positions match TRBD2. The CDR3 runs 14 residues. Germline CDR1 reads SGHDT; CDR2 reads YYEEEE. Germline trimming cut 4 bases from V and 3 bases from J; bases unmatched to any gene: 6. In nucleotides, the CDR3 is TGTGCCAGCAGCCCAGGGGCGGGAGGCTACGAGCAGTACTTC. As protein: CASSPGAGGYEQYF. The whole variable domain, remainder taken from reference TRBV5-6 and TRBJ2-7, is DAGVTQSPTHLIKTRGQQVTLRCSPKSGHDTVSWYQQALGQGPQFIFQYYEEEERQRGNFPDRFSGHQFPNYSSELNVNALLLGDSALYLCASSPGAGGYEQYFGPGTRLTVT.

V usage is TRBV12-3 or TRBV12-4 and J usage is TRBJ1-2, with D maybe TRBD1 (5 bases). Trimming pared 6 bases from V and 4 bases from J, leaving 21 bases between. CDR3 size: 16 residues. The CDR3 loop reads CASSGPRGISLYGYTF. The CDR3 DNA reads as TGTGCCAGCAGCGGGCCACGGGGGATCTCGCTCTATGGCTACACCTTC.

This clonotype was recorded a few times. The chain couples TRBV18 to TRBJ1-3; a possible D gene is TRBD1 (5 bases). The V end was cut by 3 bases, the J end by 4 bases, with 13 bases between. CDR3 length: 15 residues. Germline assignment: CDR1 KGHSH and CDR2 LQKENI. CDR3 region: CASSPNQGDGNTIYF. The CDR3 coding sequence is TGTGCCAGCTCACCCAACCAAGGGGACGGAAACACCATATATTTT. Full variable domain (remainder filled in from reference TRBV18 and TRBJ1-3): NAGVMQNPRHLVRRRGQEARLRCSPMKGHSHVYWYRQLPEEGLKFMVYLQKENIIDESGMPKERFSAEFPKEGPSILRIQQVVRGDSAAYFCASSPNQGDGNTIYFGEGSWLTVV.

About this clonotype itself: Mismatch with germline at one junction end may stem from a read error. This chain joins TRBV9 and TRBJ2-5, with D perhaps given as TRBD1 or TRBD2 (6 bases each). This CDR3 is built from 15 residues. Germline V gene data show CDR1 as SGDLS and CDR2 as YYNGEE. As DNA, the CDR3 is TGTGCCAGCAGCCCCCGGAGCGCGGGACAAGGGACCCAGTACTTC. This codes for CASSPRSAGQGTQYF.

This chain links TRBV3-1 with TRBJ2-5, with 7 bases fitting TRBD2. CDR1 LGHDT and CDR2 YNNKEL come from the germline V gene (reference sequence). V was clipped by 1 base and J by 8 bases; unmatched bases: 10. CDR3 length equals 15 residues. CDR3 in amino acids: CASSQVSGNGVTQYF. The CDR3 nucleotides are TGTGCCAGCAGCCAAGTCAGCGGGAACGGGGTTACCCAGTACTTC.

This clonotype was seen only once. J is TRBJ2-1 and V is TRBV6-5; D not certain. Deletions cut 0 bases from V and 0 bases from J, with 15 bases between. The CDR3 totals 18 residues. Germline loops: CDR1 MNHEY, CDR2 SVGAGI. The CDR3 bases are TGTGCCAGCAGTTACTCAACGACTCCGACCTCCTCCTACAATGAGCAGTTCTTC. Translated, it gives CASSYSTTPTSSYNEQFF.

The chain joins TRBV20-1 to TRBJ2-5; 8 nucleotides align to TRBD2. Unmatched junction bases numbered 8, after V lost 5 bases and J lost 0 bases. The CDR3 contains 15 residues. The germline V gene has CDR1 DFQATT and CDR2 SNEGSKA (reference sequence). CDR3 in DNA: TGCAGTGCTCAAAGCGGGGGCGTCCACCAAGAGACCCAGTACTTC. Residues: CSAQSGGVHQETQYF.

This chain uses TRBV7-9 with TRBJ1-4, with D possibly TRBD1 on 6 matching bases. Looked up from germline, CDR1 is SEHNR and CDR2 is FQNEAQ (reference sequence). Between the trimmed V and J ends, which lost 6 bases and 11 bases, there was a span of 25 bases. The CDR3 loop spans 16 amino acids. CDR3 region: CASRIFRGADLVKLFF. CDR3 DNA: TGTGCCAGCAGGATTTTCAGGGGCGCAGACCTCGTGAAACTGTTTTTT.

The chain couples TRBV19 to TRBJ1-6; D unclear. The germline V gene has CDR1 LNHDA and CDR2 SQIVND (reference sequence). This CDR3 spans 13 amino acids. Trimming removed 7 bases from V and 6 bases from J, with 10 bases in between. The CDR3 sequence is CASTRGGNSPLHF. The CDR3 DNA follows: TGTGCCAGTACCAGAGGTGGTAATTCACCCCTCCACTTT.

This clonotype was counted between two and nine times. The chain recombines TRBV6-1 with TRBJ1-5; 7 bases map to TRBD1. Trimming at V came to 4 bases and at J to 2 bases, leaving 8 bases not matched to a gene. Germline loops: CDR1 MNHNS, CDR2 SASEGT. The CDR3 covers 16 residues. CDR3 bases: TGTGCCAGCAGTGGACCAAAGACAGGGCGCAATCAGCCCCAGCATTTT. Residues: CASSGPKTGRNQPQHF.

J is TRBJ1-1 and V is TRBV18, with 7 bases identical to TRBD1. The V segment lost 5 bases and the J segment 4 bases; nucleotides outside the gene matches: 7. Germline V gene data show CDR1 as KGHSH and CDR2 as LQKENI. The CDR3 is made up of 14 amino acids. The chain's CDR3 is CASSGPNRGTEAFF. The DNA for the CDR3 is TGTGCCAGCTCAGGCCCGAACAGGGGCACTGAAGCTTTCTTT.

The genes are TRBV7-8 and TRBJ2-2; tentatively, D is TRBD1 or TRBD2 (5 bases each). V shed 1 base and J shed 11 bases, with 11 bases lying between them. The CDR3 extends over 13 amino acids. The germline V gene has CDR1 SGHVS and CDR2 FQNEAQ. CDR3 nucleotide sequence: TGTGCCAGCAGCTTAGGGTCGAGGGGTGAGCTGTTTTTT. Its protein is CASSLGSRGELFF.

Concerning this clonotype: This CDR3 is missing its conserved last phenylalanine or tryptophan, likely due to a read error. No DNA is shown, since the ends of the CDR3 on it are uncertain; the CDR3 is the one TCRdb lists. The CDR3 protein is CASSLADPGLI. The chain recombines TRBV7-2 with TRBJ2-1; the table's D call, TRBD2, was not checked against the DNA. Inclusive of both ends, the CDR3 amounts to 11 amino acids. Per the germline V gene, CDR1 is SGHTA and CDR2 is FQGNSA.